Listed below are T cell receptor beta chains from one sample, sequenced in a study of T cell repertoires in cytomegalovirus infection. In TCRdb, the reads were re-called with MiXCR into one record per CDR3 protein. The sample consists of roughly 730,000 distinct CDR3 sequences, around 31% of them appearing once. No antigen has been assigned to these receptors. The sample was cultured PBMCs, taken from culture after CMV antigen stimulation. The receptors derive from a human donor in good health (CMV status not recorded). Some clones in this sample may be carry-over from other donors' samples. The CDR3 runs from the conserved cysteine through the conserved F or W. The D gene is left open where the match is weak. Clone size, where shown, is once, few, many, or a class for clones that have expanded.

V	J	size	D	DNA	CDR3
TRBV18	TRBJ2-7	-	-	TGTGCCAGCTCCCCCCACCCCTCCTACGAGCAGTACTTC	CASSPHPSYEQYF
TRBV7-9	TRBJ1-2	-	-	TGTGCCAGCAGCTTAGAGGAGGGGTATGGCTACACCTTC	CASSLEEGYGYTF
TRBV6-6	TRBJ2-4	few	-	TGTGCCAGCAGTCACCGGGGGGCCAAAAACATTCAGTACTTC	CASSHRGAKNIQYF
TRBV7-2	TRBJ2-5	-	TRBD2	TGTGCCAGCAGCTTATTTACTAGCGGGAGGGGGGAGACCCAGTACTTC	CASSLFTSGRGETQYF
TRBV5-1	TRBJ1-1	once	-	TGCGCCAGCAGCTCGGACACCATGAACACTGAAGCTTTCTTT	CASSSDTMNTEAFF
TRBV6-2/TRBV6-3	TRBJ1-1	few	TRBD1	TGTGCCAGCAGACCGGGACAGGTTTTCACTGAAGCTTTCTTT	CASRPGQVFTEAFF
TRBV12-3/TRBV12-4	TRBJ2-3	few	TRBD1	TGTGCCAGCACCTCTTCAGGGGGTGCTACGCAGTATTTT	CASTSSGGATQYF
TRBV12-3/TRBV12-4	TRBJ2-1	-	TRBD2	TGTGCCAGCAGTTTGTGGCTAGCGGACCCCCTCAATGAGCAGTTCTTC	CASSLWLADPLNEQFF
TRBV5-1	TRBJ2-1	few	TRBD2	TGCGCCACGACACGAGGACTAGCGGGACGCTACAATGAGCAGTTCTTC	CATTRGLAGRYNEQFF
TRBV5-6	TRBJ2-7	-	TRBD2	TGTGCCAGCAGCCCCGAATTCGCGGGAGGGCCGGCGAAACAGTACTTC	CASSPEFAGGPAKQYF
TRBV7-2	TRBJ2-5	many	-	TGTGCCAGCAGCTCAATACAGGGCCCCCAAGAGACCCAGTACTTC	CASSSIQGPQETQYF
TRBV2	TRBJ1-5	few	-	TGTGCCAGCAGTGAATTAGAGAGCAATCAGCCCCAGCATTTT	CASSELESNQPQHF
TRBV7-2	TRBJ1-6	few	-	TGTGCCAGCAGCTTCCCGGGGAATCGGTATAATTCACCCCTCCACTTT	CASSFPGNRYNSPLHF
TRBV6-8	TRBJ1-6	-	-	TGTGCCAGCAGTTCTGACCGTAAATCACCCCTCCACTTT	CASSSDRKSPLHF
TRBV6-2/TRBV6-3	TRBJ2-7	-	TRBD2	TGTGCCAGCAGTTACTCGGGACTAGCGGGGTCCGAGCAGTACTTC	CASSYSGLAGSEQYF
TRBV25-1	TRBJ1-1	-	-	TGTGCCAGCAGTGATCCAGCGGGGGGGAGGGAAACTGAAGCTTTCTTT	CASSDPAGGRETEAFF
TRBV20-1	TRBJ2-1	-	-	TGCAGTGCTATTACCGCCGGTAGGAAATCCTACAATGAGCAGTTCTTC	CSAITAGRKSYNEQFF
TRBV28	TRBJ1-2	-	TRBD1	TGTGCCAGCAGTACACCACAGGGGAGGTACACCTTC	CASSTPQGRYTF
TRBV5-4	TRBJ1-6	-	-	TGTGCCAGCAGCCGGGAGCTCTCCTATAATTCACCCCTCCACTTT	CASSRELSYNSPLHF
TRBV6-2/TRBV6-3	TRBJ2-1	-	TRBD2	TGTGCCAGCAAAGGTCTAGCGGGAATTGGGGGTGAGCAGTTCTTC	CASKGLAGIGGEQFF
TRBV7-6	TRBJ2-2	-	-	TGTGCCAGCAGCTTAGAAGCGGTAGGGGAGCTGTTTTTT	CASSLEAVGELFF
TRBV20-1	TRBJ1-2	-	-	TGCAGTGCTAGAGATCAGGGTTACGGATCTAACTATGGCTACACCTTC	CSARDQGYGSNYGYTF
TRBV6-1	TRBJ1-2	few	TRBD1	TGTGCCAGCAGTGAAGGTCCCGGGACAGGCTTCCTCTATGGCTACACCTTC	CASSEGPGTGFLYGYTF
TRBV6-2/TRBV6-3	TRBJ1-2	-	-	TGTGCCAGCAGTCCGGAGGGGGGAAACTATGGCTACACCTTC	CASSPEGGNYGYTF
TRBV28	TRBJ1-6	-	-	TGTGCCAGCGGGACTGTTACCTCACCCCTCCACTTT	CASGTVTSPLHF
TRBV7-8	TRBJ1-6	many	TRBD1	TGTGCCAGCAGCCAAAGGGACAGATTAAATTCACCCCTCCACTTT	CASSQRDRLNSPLHF
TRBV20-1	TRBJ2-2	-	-	TGCAGTGCTAGAGAGGGGTTCGGGGAGCTGTTTTTT	CSAREGFGELFF
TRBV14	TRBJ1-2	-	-	TGTGCCAGCACCCAAGCTAGGACTCCCCCTAACTATGGCTACACCTTC	CASTQARTPPNYGYTF
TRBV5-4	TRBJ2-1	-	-	TGTGCCAGCAGTCCAATAACCCGGGACTCCTCGATCTTC	CASSPITRDSSIF
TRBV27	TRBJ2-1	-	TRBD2	TGTGCCAGCACCTCAGCGGGGGGAGGCCACAATGAGCAGTTCTTC	CASTSAGGGHNEQFF
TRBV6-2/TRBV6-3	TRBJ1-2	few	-	TGTGCCAGCAGTTACCCGGACAGAGCCTATGGCTACACCTTC	CASSYPDRAYGYTF
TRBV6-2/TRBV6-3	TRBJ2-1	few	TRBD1	TGTGCCAGCAACCCTGGGACAGCTTACAATGAGCAGTTCTTC	CASNPGTAYNEQFF
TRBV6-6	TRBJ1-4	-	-	TGTGCCAGCAGTTACCCGGGGGCAACTAATGAAAAACTGTTTTTT	CASSYPGATNEKLFF
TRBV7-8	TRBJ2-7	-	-	TGTGCCAGCAGCCTACGTACGGGGACCGTCTCCTACGAGCAGTACTTC	CASSLRTGTVSYEQYF
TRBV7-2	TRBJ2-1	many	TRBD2	TGTGCCAGCAGCCTTCTAGCGGGGGGGCTGGGTGAGCAGTTCTTC	CASSLLAGGLGEQFF
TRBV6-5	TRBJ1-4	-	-	TGTGCCAGCAGTTCTTTGGGTGCAACTAATGAAAAACTGTTTTTT	CASSSLGATNEKLFF
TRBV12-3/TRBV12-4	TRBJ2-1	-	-	TGTGCCAGCAGCTTCAGGATACTAGCCCGAAACAATGAGCAGTTCTTC	CASSFRILARNNEQFF
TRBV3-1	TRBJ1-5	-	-	TGTGCCAGCAGCCAAATAGGCCCAGAGGGCTCTCAGCCCCAGCATTTT	CASSQIGPEGSQPQHF
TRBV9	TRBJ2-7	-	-	TGTGCCAGCAGCGTAGCAGCCGCGTCCTACGAGCAGTACTTC	CASSVAAASYEQYF
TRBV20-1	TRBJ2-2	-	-	TGCAGTGCTAGAGATCAACAGGCGGGGCCACCCGGGGAGCTGTTTTTT	CSARDQQAGPPGELFF
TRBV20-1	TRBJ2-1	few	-	TGCAGTGCTATACAGGAGGGTGAGCAGTTCTTC	CSAIQEGEQFF
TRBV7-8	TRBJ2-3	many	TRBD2	TGTGCCAGCAGCCCATCCCCGGGACTAGCGGGGGGCACAGATACGCAGTATTTT	CASSPSPGLAGGTDTQYF
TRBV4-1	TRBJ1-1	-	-	TGCGCCAGCAGCCCCTACCCACAGCAGGAGGGGAAGAACACTGAAGCTTTCTTT	CASSPYPQQEGKNTEAFF
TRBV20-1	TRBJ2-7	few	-	TGCAGTGCCTCCACAGGGCGCTACGAGCAGTACTTC	CSASTGRYEQYF
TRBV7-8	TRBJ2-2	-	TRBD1	TGTGCCAGCAGCTTCACCGGGACAGGGTTTTGGGCCGGGGAGCTGTTTTTT	CASSFTGTGFWAGELFF
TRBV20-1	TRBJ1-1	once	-	TGCAGTGCTAGGGGTCCAGACATGATGGCTTTCTTT	CSARGPDMMAFF
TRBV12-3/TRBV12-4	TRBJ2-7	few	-	TGTGCCAGCAGTTTCGATTTAATAGCCTACGAGCAGTACTTC	CASSFDLIAYEQYF
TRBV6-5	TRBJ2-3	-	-	TGTGCCAGCAGTTACGGGCAGCACACAGATACGCAGTATTTT	CASSYGQHTDTQYF
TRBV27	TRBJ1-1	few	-	TGTGCCAGCAGCCAGAGTTGGGGAGGGCTTCTCGTCACTGAAGCTTTCTTT	CASSQSWGGLLVTEAFF
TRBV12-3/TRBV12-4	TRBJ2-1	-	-	TGTGCCAGCAGTTTAGGGGCCGGGAAGGGTATCAATGAGCAGTTCTTC	CASSLGAGKGINEQFF
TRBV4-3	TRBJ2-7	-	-	TGCGCCAGCAGCCCACAGGGAGCACAGAGCTACGAGCAGTACTTC	CASSPQGAQSYEQYF
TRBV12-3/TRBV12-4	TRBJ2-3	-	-	TGTGCCAGCAGTTTTAATGAAGTAAATACGCAGTATTTT	CASSFNEVNTQYF
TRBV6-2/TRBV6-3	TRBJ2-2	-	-	TGTGCCAGCCTAGAGCGGCCGAACACCGGGGAGCTGTTTTTT	CASLERPNTGELFF
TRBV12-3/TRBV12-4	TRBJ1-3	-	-	TGTGCCAGCAGTCCCCCAGGGAATCCTGGAAACACCATATATTTT	CASSPPGNPGNTIYF